The text below deals with one T cell receptor (beta chain). This sample was included in a study of cytomegalovirus exposure and HLA in healthy donors. CDR3 length: 13 amino acids. Germline V gene sequence: CDR1 SGHVS, CDR2 FNYEAQ. V lost 4 bases to trimming and J lost 8 bases; unmatched junction nucleotides: 3. Vbeta (60) and Jbeta (13) primers were used in the PCR. TCRdb keeps only in-frame clones here, not all; method: immunoSEQ multiplex PCR. The sample lists approximately 200,000 clones; about 85% were seen once. The J gene is TRBJ2-1, the V gene TRBV7-6; 9 bases agree with TRBD1. Sequenced input: PBMCs. This clonotype originated in a human donor in good health. CDR3 in amino acids: CASSSDRGHEQFF. The CDR3, as DNA: TGTGCCAGCAGCTCGGACAGGGGTCATGAGCAGTTCTTC.